Detailed here is one TCR beta chain. The repertoire was sequenced with immunoSEQ multiplex PCR; TCRdb's copy has only in-frame clones and lacks some. The sample holds roughly 76,000 clones, about 80% seen once. This specimen comes from a study of blood T cell repertoires in COVID-19. Germline values: CDR1 SGHAT, CDR2 FQNNGV. V lost 4 bases to trimming and J lost 12 bases; unmatched junction nucleotides: 9. The CDR3 length is 16 residues. This chain links TRBV11-2 with TRBJ2-1, with 16 bases matching TRBD2. This TCR came from a human donor in a cohort sampled during active COVID-19. The specimen sequenced was peripheral blood. The CDR3, as DNA: TGTGCCAGCAGCTCTCCTTCCGGGACTAGCGGGAGGGGGCAGTTCTTC. It specifies CASSSPSGTSGRGQFF.